This entry lists 28 T cell receptor beta chains sequenced from one sample in a study of cytomegalovirus exposure and HLA in healthy donors (dated 2017 in TCRdb). To prepare the library, the immunoSEQ multiplex PCR assay was applied. For the multiplex PCR, a mixture combining 60 forward primers for TCR Vbeta segments and 13 reverse primers for TCR Jbeta segments was used. This is the immuneACCESS table as TCRdb keeps it, with only in-frame sequences that have V and J called. A part of the clones is gone; compared with another copy, unresolved V genes explain less than half, and the rest is unexplained. This sample has roughly 100,000 clones in its table, and around four fifths of those were observed once. 1% to 1.5% of the sample is taken by the ten largest. Sequencing was carried out using PBMCs. These receptors originate from a young man in good health and CMV-seronegative.

J is TRBJ1-4 and V is TRBV6-5; the match to TRBD1 covers 8 bases. Unmatched junction bases numbered 6, after V lost 8 bases and J lost 7 bases. CDR1 is MNHEY and CDR2 is SVGAGI in the germline V gene. The CDR3 covers 13 residues. The CDR3 region is CASRTGGSEKLFF. In DNA, the CDR3 is TGTGCCAGCCGAACAGGGGGTAGTGAAAAACTGTTTTTT.

Here the CDR3 DNA reads TGTGCCATCAGTGAGTCGGCAGCCTACGAGCAGTACTTC. Its translation is CAISESAAYEQYF. V gene TRBV10-3 combines with J gene TRBJ2-7; D is unresolved. From germline, CDR1 is ENHRY and CDR2 SYGVKD. Between the trimmed V and J ends, which lost 0 bases and 2 bases, there was a span of 5 bases. CDR3 length: 13 residues.

The V gene is TRBV4-3, the J gene TRBJ2-1; 11 nucleotides match TRBD2. In germline, CDR1 is LGHNA, CDR2 YSLEER. CDR3 length equals 15 residues. Germline trimming cut 3 bases from V and 7 bases from J; bases unmatched to any gene: 5. The chain's CDR3 is CASSHSGGALNEQFF. The CDR3 DNA sequence: TGCGCCAGCAGCCATAGCGGGGGGGCCTTAAATGAGCAGTTCTTC.

The V and J genes are TRBV27 and TRBJ1-6; a weak D match, TRBD1 (5 bases). The CDR3 runs to 18 residues. V dropped 6 bases and J dropped 0 bases, with 18 bases sitting between them. Germline values: CDR1 MNHEY, CDR2 SMNVEV (reference sequence). The chain's CDR3 is CASRVQAILSSYNSPLHF. For the CDR3, the DNA is TGTGCCAGCAGAGTACAGGCTATATTGAGCTCCTATAATTCACCCCTCCACTTT.

V gene TRBV6-4 combines with J gene TRBJ1-5; unclear D gene. Per the germline V gene, CDR1 is MRHNA and CDR2 is SNTAGT. This CDR3 is built from 13 residues. Trimming took 5 bases from V and 4 from J, leaving 9 bases between them. Here the CDR3 reads CASSLTTNQPQHF. In nucleotides, the CDR3 is TGTGCCAGCAGTTTAACTACGAATCAGCCCCAGCATTTT.

The chain joins TRBV12-5 to TRBJ1-2; D is possibly TRBD1 (6 bases). The CDR3 has 14 amino acids. V was pared by 1 base and J by 8 bases, with 14 bases between. CDR1 and CDR2 from the germline V gene are LGHNT and FRNRAP. The CDR3 sequence: CASGLGRTDRGYTF. DNA for the CDR3: TGTGCTAGTGGTTTGGGTAGGACAGATCGAGGCTACACCTTC.

This clone was seen a few times. V gene TRBV28 combines with J gene TRBJ1-2; D possibly corresponds to TRBD1 (5 bases). The germline V and J ends were trimmed by 3 bases and 8 bases, with 13 bases remaining between them. The germline gives CDR1 MDHEN, CDR2 SYDVKM. This CDR3 contains 13 residues. CDR3 protein: CASSFFGGEGYTF. The CDR3 DNA reads TGTGCCAGCAGTTTTTTCGGAGGGGAAGGCTACACCTTC.

The gene calls are TRBV4-3 and TRBJ2-1; no firm D call. Trimming took off 0 bases at V and 2 bases at J, with 14 bases between the two ends. This CDR3 has 17 residues. Germline lookup yields CDR1 LGHNA and CDR2 YSLEER. CDR3: CASSQEINSIPYNEQFF. DNA of the CDR3: TGCGCCAGCAGCCAAGAAATTAACTCAATCCCCTACAATGAGCAGTTCTTC.

This clone was recorded a few times. The chain recombines TRBV6-5 with TRBJ1-1, with a possible D match to TRBD1 (5 bases). The CDR3 spans 12 residues. CDR1 is MNHEY, CDR2 SVGAGI, per germline. Trimming removed 7 bases from V and 5 bases from J, with 11 bases in between. The CDR3 loop is CASTKEGTEAFF. The CDR3 coding sequence is TGTGCCAGCACCAAGGAGGGGACTGAAGCTTTCTTT.

The J gene is TRBJ2-5, the V gene TRBV7-9; TRBD1 aligns across 10 bases. The CDR3 has 17 residues. Germline CDR1 and CDR2: SEHNR and FQNEAQ (reference sequence). With 5 bases clipped from V and 2 bases from J, the junction kept 11 bases outside the gene matches. The CDR3 DNA follows: TGTGCCAGCAGCCGTGGTCGGGACAGGGGTAGGCAAGAGACCCAGTACTTC. It specifies CASSRGRDRGRQETQYF.

This chain uses TRBV28 with TRBJ1-1, with 7 bases lining up with TRBD1. Germline-derived CDR1 and CDR2 are MDHEN and SYDVKM. This CDR3 has 15 amino acids. J lost 1 base, V lost 4 bases, and 6 bases had no gene match. The CDR3 nucleotides read TGTGCCAGCAGTTACGTACAGGGGCGGAACACTGAAGCTTTCTTT. Protein product: CASSYVQGRNTEAFF.

This rearrangement joins TRBV5-6 to TRBJ1-1; 7 bases fit TRBD1. V trimming: 4 bases; J trimming: 6 bases; junction bases outside the gene matches: 12. This CDR3 is 15 amino acids long. Germline V gene sequence: CDR1 SGHDT, CDR2 YYEEEE. CDR3 bases: TGTGCCAGCAGCCGTCTGACAGGGATTGGGTCTGAAGCTTTCTTT. Its translation is CASSRLTGIGSEAFF.

Regarding this clone: Other DNA sequences from this sample encode an identical CDR3 as well. The CDR3: CASSPRDESYEQYF. The DNA of the CDR3 is TGTGCCAGCTCACCGCGGGACGAGAGCTACGAGCAGTACTTC. The chain combines TRBV18 with TRBJ2-7, with TRBD2 as a possible D gene (6 bases). Germline V gives CDR1 KGHSH, CDR2 LQKENI. V lost 3 bases to trimming and J lost 3 bases, with 12 bases between them. There are 14 residues in the CDR3.

As concerns this clone: Its ends do not fully match the called genes, so a read error is possible. Other nucleotide sequences from this sample produce the same CDR3. This chain links TRBV2 with TRBJ1-5; 9 bases map to TRBD1. Germline V gene sequence: CDR1 SNHLY, CDR2 FYNNEI. The CDR3 has 16 amino acids. The CDR3, as DNA: TGTGCCAGCAGCGAAGGGACAGGGAACGGCAACCAGCCCCAGCATTTT. It specifies CASSEGTGNGNQPQHF.

This clone has a handful of counts. This chain joins TRBV15 and TRBJ2-7; 10 nucleotides line up with TRBD1. This CDR3 is 16 amino acids long. The germline CDR1 and CDR2 sequences are LNHNV and YYDKDF (reference sequence). The trim removed 5 bases at V and 0 bases at J, leaving 7 bases unmatched. This CDR3 is CATSGLTGGASYEQYF. The CDR3 DNA sequence: TGTGCCACCAGCGGATTGACAGGGGGCGCCTCCTACGAGCAGTACTTC. Filled out from reference TRBV15 and TRBJ2-7, the complete variable domain reads DAMVIQNPRYQVTQFGKPVTLSCSQTLNHNVMYWYQQKSSQAPKLLFHYYDKDFNNEADTPDNFQSRRPNTSFCFLDIRSPGLGDTAMYLCATSGLTGGASYEQYFGPGTRLTVT.

V gene TRBV18 combines with J gene TRBJ1-1; unclear D gene. CDR1 KGHSH and CDR2 LQKENI come from the germline V gene. The V end was cut by 1 base, the J end by 1 base, with 7 bases between. The CDR3 contains 14 residues. The CDR3 loop is CASSPLGWNTEAFF. CDR3 nucleotides: TGTGCCAGCTCACCACTCGGGTGGAACACTGAAGCTTTCTTT.

This rearrangement joins TRBV6-5 to TRBJ1-1; perhaps TRBD1 as D (5 bases). Looked up from germline, CDR1 is MNHEY and CDR2 is SVGAGI. The V end lost 0 bases, the J end lost 7 bases, and 9 bases lay between the germline ends. The CDR3 consists of 13 residues. The CDR3 loop is CASSYSGPGEAFF. The DNA of the CDR3 is TGTGCCAGCAGTTACTCGGGGCCGGGTGAAGCTTTCTTT.

The V and J genes are TRBV10-3 and TRBJ2-5, with TRBD2 matching 7 bases. With the DNA end fitting TRBJ2-7 better, the J assignment may be wrong. Per the germline V gene, CDR1 is ENHRY and CDR2 is SYGVKD. The CDR3 extends over 13 amino acids. The CDR3 coding sequence is TGTGCCATCAGGGGGGAGGGACCTTACGAGCAGTACTTC. Translating it yields CAIRGEGPYEQYF.

V usage is TRBV4-1 and J usage is TRBJ2-7; 11 bases agree with TRBD2. Germline V gene lookup returns CDR1 MGHRA and CDR2 YSYEKL. J was trimmed by 6 bases and V by 1 base; bases with no gene match: 11. This CDR3 spans 17 amino acids. For the CDR3, the DNA is TGCGCCAGCAGCCAAGCGGGTACTAGCGGGAGAGGTAGCGAGCAGTACTTC. This encodes CASSQAGTSGRGSEQYF.

The chain joins TRBV12-5 to TRBJ1-3, with D possibly being TRBD1 (5 bases). The CDR3 is 18 amino acids. Trimming stripped 1 base from V and 0 bases from J, with 16 bases between. From germline, CDR1 is LGHNT and CDR2 FRNRAP. CDR3 loop: CASGLAHTQAASGNTIYF. The CDR3 DNA sequence: TGTGCTAGTGGTTTGGCCCACACACAGGCGGCCTCTGGAAACACCATATATTTT.

The V call is TRBV5-1, the J call TRBJ1-1; D is unclear. This CDR3 comprises 14 residues. CDR1 and CDR2 (germline): SGHRS, YFSETQ. V dropped 0 bases and J dropped 1 base, with 7 bases sitting between them. Here the CDR3 reads CASSLGHANTEAFF. The CDR3 nucleotides are TGCGCCAGCAGCTTGGGACACGCGAACACTGAAGCTTTCTTT.

The rearrangement links TRBV4-3 to TRBJ1-1; D unclear. Germline CDR1 reads LGHNA; CDR2 reads YSLEER. Trimming shortened V by 1 base and J by 1 base, and 13 bases separated the two germline ends. The CDR3 extends over 16 amino acids. The CDR3 protein is CASSQGPSETNTEAFF. The DNA for the CDR3 is TGCGCCAGCAGCCAAGGTCCTTCGGAGACGAACACTGAAGCTTTCTTT.

This clone appeared a few times. This chain connects TRBV19 to TRBJ1-4, with a weak D call TRBD1 (6 bases). Germline lookup yields CDR1 LNHDA and CDR2 SQIVND (reference sequence). The CDR3 runs to 15 residues. The V end lost 6 bases, the J end lost 7 bases, and 18 bases lay between the germline ends. This chain's CDR3 is CASSPRGASSEKLFF. The CDR3, as DNA: TGTGCCAGTAGCCCCCGGGGGGCGAGTAGTGAAAAACTGTTTTTT.

This chain links TRBV5-1 with TRBJ2-5; 8 bases line up with TRBD1. Losses at the gene ends were 7 bases for V and 5 bases for J; bases not matched to a gene: 10. The length of the CDR3 is 14 residues. In germline, CDR1 is SGHRS, CDR2 YFSETQ. The CDR3 DNA is TGCGCCAGCGCCCGGGACAGGCAAGAGGAGACCCAGTACTTC. Its protein product is CASARDRQEETQYF.

This clone has a handful of counts. The rearrangement uses TRBV6-6 and TRBJ2-7, with 9 bases identical to TRBD1. The ends lost 5 bases at V and 4 bases at J; junction bases unmatched: 6. The CDR3 sequence is 14 residues long. CDR1 is MNHNY and CDR2 is SVGAGI in the germline V gene (reference sequence). This CDR3 is CASSPRQGEYEQYF. The CDR3 nucleotides are TGTGCCAGCAGTCCACGACAGGGGGAATACGAGCAGTACTTC.

The V call is TRBV30, the J call TRBJ2-1, with TRBD2 as a possible D gene (6 bases). The CDR3 is 19 residues long. Germline assignment: CDR1 GTSNPN and CDR2 SVGIG (reference sequence). The V gene lost 0 bases and the J gene lost 0 bases, with 21 bases spanning the gap. The CDR3 spells CAWSVQLSFGGSSYNEQFF. The DNA for the CDR3 is TGTGCCTGGAGTGTACAACTGTCCTTTGGGGGGAGCTCCTACAATGAGCAGTTCTTC.

This rearrangement joins TRBV19 to TRBJ2-7, with D possibly TRBD2 on 5 matching bases. There are 13 residues in the CDR3. From germline, CDR1 is LNHDA and CDR2 SQIVND (reference sequence). Trimming pared 5 bases from V and 5 bases from J, leaving 13 bases between. The CDR3 DNA reads TGTGCCAGTAGTCATATGGGAGACAACGAGCAGTACTTC. Amino acid sequence: CASSHMGDNEQYF. Filled out from reference TRBV19 and TRBJ2-7, the complete variable domain reads DGGITQSPKYLFRKEGQNVTLSCEQNLNHDAMYWYRQDPGQGLRLIYYSQIVNDFQKGDIAEGYSVSREKKESFPLTVTSAQKNPTAFYLCASSHMGDNEQYFGPGTRLTVT.

J is TRBJ2-3 and V is TRBV7-9; D uncertain. In germline, CDR1 is SEHNR, CDR2 FQNEAQ (reference sequence). Between the trimmed V and J ends, which lost 5 bases and 1 base, there was a span of 16 bases. This CDR3 comprises 16 residues. CDR3 bases: TGTGCCAGCAGCCCGAAGAATAGCATGGGCACAGATACGCAGTATTTT. Amino acid sequence: CASSPKNSMGTDTQYF.